This T cell receptor (beta chain) was identified during a study of cytomegalovirus exposure and HLA in healthy donors (TCRdb year 2017). Some background on the complete study: According to an earlier analysis of 587 of the donors, about 179 million T cells yielded roughly 100 million unique TCR beta sequences and 250 to 350 Gb of sequence data. Roughly 300 gigabases of sequencing data and around 80 million unique TCR sequences made up an early release that covered several hundred HLA-typed donors. The genetic ancestry cluster associated with self-reported Caucasian donors included approximately 85% of the roughly 410 genotyped donors. The aim of the study was to test whether cataloging public T cell receptors could identify signatures of past pathogen exposure. Using immunosequencing, the study profiled T cell repertoires from some 670 subjects and related those repertoires to cytomegalovirus serostatus. In addition to the first cohort of 650 to 750 subjects, a separate validation cohort of approximately 130 different subjects was used. High-throughput TCR immunosequencing, statistical association of individual TCRs with disease status, and machine learning were combined to predict cytomegalovirus infection status. A later analysis re-analyzed previously published TCR beta repertoires from 550 to 700 donors and added high-resolution HLA genotyping to study TCR occurrence patterns. Rather than using new phenotypic data, the later analysis identified candidate immune exposures from TCR beta sequences and from how often those sequences occurred across donors. In an earlier analysis of 550 to 700 of the donors, high-throughput TCR beta sequencing was used to judge whether each TCR beta V gene segment behaved as functional or pseudogenic. Alongside the repertoire data, information on donor age, sex, ethnicity and CMV serostatus was compiled. In a later genetic analysis, genome-wide SNP genotypes for about 55% of the 666 donors were used, and that subset was treated as a discovery cohort. Every discovery cohort repertoire had been produced on one sequencing platform. HLA typing covered class I and class II loci at four-digit resolution. The number of typed donors differed by locus: 629-630 for A, B, C, DRB1 and DQB1; 500 to 550 for DQA1; approximately 600 for DPA1; and roughly 470 for DPB1. Roughly 5 DR-DQ haplotypes were treated as single units for association and clustering because of strong linkage in the cohort. Across 398 genotyped donors of the cohort, an average of roughly 250,000 unique TCR beta nucleotide sequences per donor were sequenced, and approximately 19% of those sequences were non-productive.

With regard to this clone: Its target antigen remains unknown. No much larger clone is present one base from it, and per-base qualities are unavailable.

The CDR3 has 15 amino acids, counting the end cysteine and phenylalanine. The entry retains the CDR3 DNA only, 45 bases that are in frame from base 1. At the junction V is shortened by 0 bases and J by 2 bases, with 9 bases in between. Based on the germline V gene, the CDR1 and CDR2 sequences are SGHRS and YFSETQ. The cohort consisted of 650 to 700 healthy bone marrow donors. All cohort members were sampled while nominally healthy, although unrecorded immune exposures were likely present. The donor tested CMV seropositive, placing the donor among the approximately 290 seropositive members of the cohort. A peripheral blood sample was provided by each donor, and peripheral blood mononuclear cells were used for TCR beta sequencing. Genomic DNA was extracted from the blood cell samples with the Qiagen DNeasy Blood Extraction Kit. Library method: the immunoSEQ multiplex PCR assay. A mixture of 60 forward primers for TCR Vbeta segments and 13 reverse primers for TCR Jbeta segments was used in the multiplex PCR. Amplification of the CDR3 region of rearranged TCR beta genes was performed with a multiplex PCR assay on genomic DNA. On the Illumina HiSeq System, the amplified TCR beta libraries were sequenced as 87-base-pair reads. As for the authors' bioinformatics: In a later analysis, roughly 80 million unique TCR beta chains were counted across the approximately 640 repertoires, and roughly 10 million of these chains were shared by at least two donors. Raw reads were error-corrected and collapsed into unique sequences with a nearest-neighbor algorithm that merged closely related sequences to remove PCR and sequencing errors. CDR3 sequences were aligned to IMGT reference sequences to assign V, D and J gene segments. For a sequence to be retained, a match of at least six nucleotides to both a V gene segment and a J gene segment was required. A rearrangement counted as productive if the CDR3 had no stop codons and remained in frame with V and J, and every other rearrangement counted as non-productive. CDR3 was defined by IMGT convention, running from the second conserved V-encoded cysteine to the conserved J-encoded phenylalanine. Sequences without an unambiguous match to a single V gene segment were excluded from the earlier analysis of 450 to 750 of the donors. In an earlier analysis of some 590 of the donors, a V segment was called functional when productive rearrangements were above 56.7%, and segregating when the standard deviation between donors exceeded 5%. A statistical classification framework was developed to diagnose cytomegalovirus status using the catalog of TCR beta chain sequences. A later analysis assigned V and J genes by comparing TCR nucleotide sequences with IMGT/GENE-DB human TR gene sequences. In a later analysis, CDR3 sequences and most-parsimonious VDJ recombination scenarios were assigned using the TCRdist pipeline. In a later analysis, each TCR beta chain was defined by its CDR3 amino acid sequence together with its V-gene family, and reads lacking a unique V-gene family were excluded. In a later analysis, approximately 640 highly shared, low-generation-probability nucleotide sequences were removed to address suspected cross-contamination and a sequencing artifact. For each public chain, a later analysis derived a clonal expansion index from normalized ranks of inferred template counts within each repertoire. A later analysis computed generation probabilities with a VDJ recombination model fitted to out-of-frame rearrangements, and checked the results against IGoR. Hypergeometric tests were used in a later analysis to score TCR-TCR, TCR-HLA and TCR-CMV co-occurrence, with a repertoire-size bias correction applied to the TCR pairs. False discovery rates were estimated in a later analysis by permuting HLA or CMV assignments 20 times. In a later analysis, co-occurring TCRs were grouped using DBSCAN, with TCRdist sequence similarity added in when clustering inside HLA-allele-positive subsets. Repertoires with fewer than 30,000 or more than 120,000 public chains, plus five repertoires with anomalous nucleotide sharing, were excluded from co-occurrence clustering. TCRdb limited this immuneACCESS table to in-frame rearrangements with V and J called. A share of clones is missing; checked studies link under half to unresolved V genes, and the rest is unexplained. From that table come the V and J calls and clone size; the DNA was used to work out D and trimming. The sample table records 150,000 to 200,000 clones; roughly four fifths of these occur just once. Approximately 1% of the sample goes to the ten largest clones.

Study-wide findings and limitations: Some 16 rarely observed V segments, including chromosome 9 orphons, were excluded from the earlier analysis of about 600 of the donors because counts were too low. A group of highly shared sequence variants was considered likely to be a technical artifact of the sequencing pipeline. Because HLA typing was unavailable for some donors at each locus, only the typed subset was used in association tests. An association between a missense DCLRE1C variant and V-gene and J-gene trimming of TCR beta chains was found in a later genetic analysis and replicated in an independent cohort. A later analysis reported that several top co-occurrence clusters appeared linked to parvovirus B19, influenza, CMV and Epstein-Barr virus. A later analysis found that TCR association rates varied across HLA loci, with DRB1 alleles showing the most associated TCRs and HLA-C alleles the fewest. Presence/absence analyses assumed roughly uniform sequencing depth across donors, an assumption that may not hold. Three of the identified cytomegalovirus-associated TCR beta chains were confirmed in vitro to be specific for cytomegalovirus antigens. Immune exposure information for the cohort was limited to CMV serostatus. Across donors, most TCR sequences were observed very rarely, whereas some public TCRs were present in many individuals. In a later genetic analysis, fewer N-insertions in productive TCRs were reported among donors in an Asian-associated ancestry cluster than the roughly 710-donor mean. The cohort was sequenced for TCR beta chains only, and without alpha or paired-chain data the features that could be detected were limited. The authors suggested that the approach could potentially be generalized to other disease states and immunological phenotypes. When HLA alleles, especially DR and DQ, strongly co-occurred, TCR associations were difficult to assign to individual alleles. Linkage disequilibrium might explain the correlated functional status among segregating V segments, but an unknown experimental factor could not be excluded. A later analysis associated about 17,000 TCR beta sequences with specific HLA alleles at a false discovery rate of 0.05. Compared with equally common non-associated chains, HLA-associated TCR beta chains in a later analysis were more clonally expanded and had lower generation probabilities. Because the 87-base-pair reads could not distinguish some IMGT-functional V segments, including TRBV6-2 and TRBV6-3, those segments were excluded. The study gave a list of some 150 TCR beta chains associated with cytomegalovirus. Cytomegalovirus status was reported to be diagnosed by the classifier with high specificity and sensitivity in both the original and validation cohorts. A further reported finding was that TCR beta sequences accurately predicted the HLA-A and HLA-B alleles for most subjects in the first cohort. In an earlier analysis of some 550 of the donors, most TCR beta V segments were observed in productive rearrangements about 90% or about 30% of the time, broadly matching IMGT annotations. In a later analysis, most CMV-associated TCR beta chains were found to appear HLA-restricted, with HLA associations seemingly driven largely by CMV exposure.

Sequenced sample: PBMCs. The V and J genes are TRBV5-1 and TRBJ2-1, with TRBD2 tentatively as D gene (5 bases match). This clonotype was obtained from a girl aged 2-10 years in good health and CMV-seropositive. The base sequence is TGCGCCAGCAGCTTGGGGCGGAGGCCCTACAATGAGCAGTTCTTC. It encodes CASSLGRRPYNEQFF.